Below are 6 T cell receptor beta chains sequenced from a single sample in a study of regulatory T cells in long-lasting Graves disease. Combining iRepertoire HTBI primers with Arm-PCR of CDR3 regions, the authors built TCR beta libraries. TCRdb itself ran the multiplex PCR reads through MiXCR, one entry per CDR3 protein. The table lists roughly 420,000 distinct CDR3 sequences, approximately 15% of them singletons, with 17% in the top ten. Time point of the sample: newly diagnosed GD, antithyroid drugs for less than 3 months. The authors made the TCR library using RNA they extracted from PBMCs. These same data were also listed under a study on T cells in Graves' hyperthyroidism and ophthalmopathy.

Specimen: peripheral blood mononuclear cells (PBMCs), collected at new diagnosis, from a patient treated with antithyroid drugs. The source is a woman aged 45-65 years with Graves disease.

The sample holds many counts of this clonotype. The chain combines TRBV7-2 with TRBJ2-1, with TRBD2 matching over 8 bases. With V trimmed by 1 base and J by 7 bases, 6 bases remained unmatched. Germline CDR1 and CDR2: SGHTA and FQGNSA. The CDR3 has 15 amino acids. CDR3 region: CASSLGVSGINEQFF. CDR3 DNA: TGTGCCAGCAGCTTAGGCGTTAGCGGGATAAATGAGCAGTTCTTC.

Many counts were recorded for this clonotype. This chain links TRBV2 with TRBJ2-5; D unresolved. The CDR3 is made up of 15 amino acids. Germline lookup yields CDR1 SNHLY and CDR2 FYNNEI. V shed 0 bases and J shed 3 bases, with 11 bases lying between them. In nucleotides, the CDR3 is TGTGCCAGCAGTGAAGCGCTCCGACTGGAAGAGACCCAGTACTTC. It translates to CASSEALRLEETQYF.

This clonotype has more than one count but fewer than ten. V gene TRBV10-3 combines with J gene TRBJ2-2; no definite D call. Per germline, CDR1 ENHRY and CDR2 SYGVKD. V lost 11 bases and J 4 bases, leaving 8 bases between the germline ends. The CDR3 has 11 residues. The CDR3 nucleotides read TGTGCCGTCCAGAGCACCGGGGAGCTGTTTTTT. Its translation: CAVQSTGELFF.

In this sample, this clonotype turned up a few times. V usage is TRBV18 and J usage is TRBJ2-7, with 8 bases matching TRBD1. The CDR3 length is 16 residues. The germline V gene encodes CDR1 KGHSH and CDR2 LQKENI. The V segment lost 6 bases and the J segment 4 bases; nucleotides outside the gene matches: 14. CDR3 DNA sequence: TGTGCCAGCTCGCCCTCAGGGGGCCGGGTCCCATACGAGCAGTACTTC. Protein product: CASSPSGGRVPYEQYF.

The chain uses TRBV4-2 and TRBJ1-1; 8 nucleotides agree with TRBD1. The CDR3 loop spans 16 amino acids. The germline CDR1 and CDR2 sequences are LGHNA and YNFKEQ. Trimming removed 1 base from V and 7 bases from J; junction bases left unmatched: 11. The CDR3 region is CASSQAVTGAEGEAFF. The CDR3 DNA reads as TGTGCCAGCAGCCAAGCCGTGACAGGGGCAGAAGGTGAAGCTTTCTTT.

This clonotype was detected ten times or more. The CDR3 here is CASSLMTDYSNQPQHF. The CDR3 DNA follows: TGTGCCAGCAGTTTAATGACGGACTATAGCAATCAGCCCCAGCATTTT. The chain carries TRBV28 and TRBJ1-5, with D hard to call. Trimming took 2 bases from V and 0 from J, leaving 11 bases between them. CDR3 length: 16 amino acids. Germline values: CDR1 MDHEN, CDR2 SYDVKM.